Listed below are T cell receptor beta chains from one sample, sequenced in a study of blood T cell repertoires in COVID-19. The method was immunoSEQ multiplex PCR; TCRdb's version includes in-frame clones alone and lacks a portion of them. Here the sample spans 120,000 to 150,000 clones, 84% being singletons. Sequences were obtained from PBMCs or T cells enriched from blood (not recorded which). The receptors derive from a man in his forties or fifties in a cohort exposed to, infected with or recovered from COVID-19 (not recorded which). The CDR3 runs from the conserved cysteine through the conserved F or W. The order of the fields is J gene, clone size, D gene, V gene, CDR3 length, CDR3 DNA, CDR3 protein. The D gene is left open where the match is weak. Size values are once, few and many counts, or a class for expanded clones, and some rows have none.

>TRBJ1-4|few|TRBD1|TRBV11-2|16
TGTGCCAGCAGCTTAGATAACGGACAGGGGGGCGAAAAACTGTTTTTT
CASSLDNGQGGEKLFF
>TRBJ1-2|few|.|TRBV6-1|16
TGTGCCAGCAGTGACGGAAAGGGGAGGGCCCGGTATGGCTACACCTTC
CASSDGKGRARYGYTF
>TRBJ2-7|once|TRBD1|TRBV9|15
TGTGCCAGCAGCGAAGGGGGACAGGGAGTTTACGAGCAGTACTTC
CASSEGGQGVYEQYF
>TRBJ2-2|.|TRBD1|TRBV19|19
TGTGCCAGTAGTCCAGGGACAGGGGACGCGCTCGGGGACACCGGGGAGCTGTTTTTT
CASSPGTGDALGDTGELFF
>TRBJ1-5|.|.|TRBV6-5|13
TGTGCCAGCAGAGCGGGGGCATTCCAACCCCAGCATTTT
CASRAGAFQPQHF
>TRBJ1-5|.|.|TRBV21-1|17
TGTGCCAGCAGCAAAGCGCGAGGAGGGGAGAGCAATCAGCCCCAGCATTTT
CASSKARGGESNQPQHF
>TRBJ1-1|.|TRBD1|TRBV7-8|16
TGTGCCAGCATTCGGGTGGGACAGGGAATGAACACTGAAGCTTTCTTT
CASIRVGQGMNTEAFF
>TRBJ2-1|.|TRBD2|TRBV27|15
TGTGCCAGCAGTTTTAGCGGGAGTACCTACAATGAGCAGTTCTTC
CASSFSGSTYNEQFF
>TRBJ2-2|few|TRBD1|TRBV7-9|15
TGTGCCAGCAGCTGGGACAGCCTGAACACCGGGGAGCTGTTTTTT
CASSWDSLNTGELFF
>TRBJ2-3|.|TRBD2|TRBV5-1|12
TGCGCCAGCAGCGCTACTAGCGGGGTGTCGTATTTT
CASSATSGVSYF
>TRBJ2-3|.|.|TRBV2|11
TGTGCCAGCAGAGACAGCGTGACGCAGTATTTT
CASRDSVTQYF
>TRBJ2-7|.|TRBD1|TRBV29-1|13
TGCAGCGTTCTGGGACAGGGGCCCTACGAGCAGTACTTC
CSVLGQGPYEQYF
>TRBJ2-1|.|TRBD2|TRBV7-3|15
TGTGCCAGCAGCCCTTCTAGCGGGAGAATAAATGAGCAGTTCTTC
CASSPSSGRINEQFF
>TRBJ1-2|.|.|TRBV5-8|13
TGTGCCAGCAGCTTGGGACAGTTCTATGGCTACACCTTC
CASSLGQFYGYTF
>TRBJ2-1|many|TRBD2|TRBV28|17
TGTGCCAGCAGTTTCCTTCCTGTAAGCGGGAGGATCGATGAGCAGTTCTTC
CASSFLPVSGRIDEQFF
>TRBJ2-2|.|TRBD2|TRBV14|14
TGTGCCAGTGCAACGGGAGGGCCGTTCGGGGAGCTGTTTTTT
CASATGGPFGELFF
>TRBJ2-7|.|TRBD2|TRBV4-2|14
TGTGCCAGCAGCCCGCTAGCGGGAGTTAACGAGCAGTACTTC
CASSPLAGVNEQYF
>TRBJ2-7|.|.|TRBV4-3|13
TGCGCCAGCAGTACCAGGGAAGGCTACGAGCAGTACTTC
CASSTREGYEQYF
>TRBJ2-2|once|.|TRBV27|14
TGTGCCAGCACCACGGGACAACACACCGGGGAGCTGTTTTTT
CASTTGQHTGELFF
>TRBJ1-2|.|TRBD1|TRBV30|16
TGTGCCTGGAGGGCCCCCGGGGCAGGGGGGTACTATGGCTACACCTTC
CAWRAPGAGGYYGYTF
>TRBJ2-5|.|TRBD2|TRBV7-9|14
TGTGCCAGCAGCTGGGAGCGGGGGCAAGAGACCCAGTACTTC
CASSWERGQETQYF
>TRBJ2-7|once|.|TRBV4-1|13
TGCGCCAGCAGCCAAGGGGGCACTTACGAGCAGTACTTC
CASSQGGTYEQYF
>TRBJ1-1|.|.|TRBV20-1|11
TGCAGTGCTACTGTGAACACTGAAGCTTTCTTT
CSATVNTEAFF
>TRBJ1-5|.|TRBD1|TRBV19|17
TGTGCCAGTCATAAGGGGGCGGACAAATATAGCAATCAGCCCCAGCATTTT
CASHKGADKYSNQPQHF
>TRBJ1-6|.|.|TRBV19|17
TGTGCCAGTACCCTCCGGGCGGACAGCTCCTATAATTCACCCCTCCACTTT
CASTLRADSSYNSPLHF
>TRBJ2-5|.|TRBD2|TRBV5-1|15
TGCGCCAGCAGCTATAGCGGGGGGAGTGAGGGGACCCAGTACTTC
CASSYSGGSEGTQYF
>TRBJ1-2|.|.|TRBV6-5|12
TGTGCCAGCGCTGGGGGCGACTATGGCTACACCTTC
CASAGGDYGYTF
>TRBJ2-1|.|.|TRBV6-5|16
TGTGCCAGCAGTTACCGCTCGGACAGCTCCTACAATGAGCAGTTCTTC
CASSYRSDSSYNEQFF
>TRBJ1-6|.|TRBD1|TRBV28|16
TGTGCCAGCAGTCCGCCGGGACAGGGAAATAATTCACCCCTCCACTTT
CASSPPGQGNNSPLHF
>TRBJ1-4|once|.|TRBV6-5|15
TGTGCCAGCAGTTACTCGCCGGGGACTAATGAAAAACTGTTTTTT
CASSYSPGTNEKLFF
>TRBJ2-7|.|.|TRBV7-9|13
TGTGCCAGCAGCTACCGGGGGTCCTACGAGCAGTACTTC
CASSYRGSYEQYF
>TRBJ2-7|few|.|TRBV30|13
TGTGCCTGGAGACAGCCAGGGACCTACGAGCAGTACTTC
CAWRQPGTYEQYF
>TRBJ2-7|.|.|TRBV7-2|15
TGTGCCAGCAGCGATCCCGGGACACCTCCCTACGAGCAGTACTTC
CASSDPGTPPYEQYF
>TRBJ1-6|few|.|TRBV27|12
TGCGGAACGGGGGGCTATAATTCACCCCTCCACTTT
CGTGGYNSPLHF
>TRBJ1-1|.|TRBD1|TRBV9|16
TGTGCCAGCAGCGTAGTAAACAGGGGGCGGCGAACTGAAGCTTTCTTT
CASSVVNRGRRTEAFF
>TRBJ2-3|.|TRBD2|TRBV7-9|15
TGTGCCAGCAGCCCTACGGGAGGGCTCACAGATACGCAGTATTTT
CASSPTGGLTDTQYF
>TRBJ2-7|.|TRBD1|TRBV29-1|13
TGCAGCGTTGCGGGACAGGGATCCCACGAGCAGTACTTC
CSVAGQGSHEQYF